A single sample is the source of the 15 T cell receptor beta chains below, sequenced in a study of T cells after yellow fever vaccination. TCRdb analysed the 5' RACE reads with MiXCR anew, one entry per CDR3 protein. Among more than 95,000 distinct CDR3 sequences listed, approximately 14% were seen once. The sample was CD8+ T cells sorted from PBMCs, taken 5 days after the yellow fever booster vaccination. All receptors derive from a man aged 18-30 years who received the YFV17D yellow fever vaccine.

This clonotype has only one observation. The chain joins TRBV6-6 to TRBJ1-5; tentative D call: TRBD1 (5 bases). The V and J ends lost 5 bases and 2 bases respectively, with 13 bases between them. CDR1 and CDR2 from the germline V gene are MNHNY and SVGAGI (reference sequence). CDR3 length equals 15 residues. The CDR3 here is CASSPGGRGNQPQHF. The DNA for the CDR3 is TGTGCCAGCAGTCCCGGGGGTAGAGGCAATCAGCCCCAGCATTTT.

The chain combines TRBV7-8 with TRBJ1-1; the D gene is possibly TRBD1 (5 bases). Germline CDR1 reads SGHVS; CDR2 reads FQNEAQ. V lost 1 base, J lost 0 bases, and 15 bases lay in between. The length of the CDR3 is 17 residues. The CDR3 bases are TGTGCCAGCAGCTTAGAATTTCCAGGGAACATGAACACTGAAGCTTTCTTT. The encoded protein is CASSLEFPGNMNTEAFF.

At least ten counts were recorded for this clonotype. The chain links TRBV29-1 to TRBJ2-1; the D is unclear. The germline V gene encodes CDR1 SQVTM and CDR2 ANQGSEA. With 4 bases removed from V and 0 bases from J, the gap between germline ends came to 22 bases. The CDR3 is 18 amino acids. CDR3 sequence: CSVVGFFADGDSYNEQFF. CDR3 coding DNA: TGCAGCGTTGTAGGGTTTTTTGCAGATGGGGACTCCTACAATGAGCAGTTCTTC.

The gene calls are TRBV7-3 and TRBJ1-5; D gene ambiguous. The V end lost 4 bases, the J end lost 7 bases, and 14 bases lay between the germline ends. The germline gives CDR1 SGHTA, CDR2 FQGTGA. The CDR3 contains 14 residues. CDR3 DNA: TGTGCCAGCAGCTCCCTAACGCCCCCCCAGCCCCAGCATTTT. Residues: CASSSLTPPQPQHF.

The chain recombines TRBV19 with TRBJ1-1; D remains unclear. This CDR3 region has 14 residues. Between the trimmed V and J ends, which lost 5 bases and 5 bases, there was a span of 15 bases. In germline, CDR1 is LNHDA, CDR2 SQIVND (reference sequence). The CDR3 nucleotides are TGTGCCAGTAGTGCTTGGACCGCCACAACTGAAGCTTTCTTT. Its translation: CASSAWTATTEAFF.

There are a few counts of this clonotype. The chain couples TRBV15 to TRBJ1-4, with 9 bases matching TRBD1. The germline CDR1 and CDR2 sequences are LNHNV and YYDKDF (reference sequence). The CDR3 extends over 15 amino acids. V shed 0 bases and J 8 bases; nucleotides not matched to a gene: 4. In DNA form, the CDR3 reads TGTGCCACCAGCAGAGAGGGACAGGGAGGGGAAAAACTGTTTTTT. Translated, it gives CATSREGQGGEKLFF.

V gene TRBV7-8 combines with J gene TRBJ2-5; the match to TRBD1 covers 7 bases. Germline CDR1 is SGHVS and CDR2 is FQNEAQ. The V segment lost 1 base and the J segment 1 base; nucleotides outside the gene matches: 9. This CDR3 is 17 amino acids long. The CDR3 region has the DNA TGTGCCAGCAGCTTAGGGATGGGGACAGAGTTCCAAGAGACCCAGTACTTC. Its translation is CASSLGMGTEFQETQYF. The full variable domain, with the rest looked up from reference TRBV7-8 and TRBJ2-5, is GAGVSQSPRYKVAKRGQDVALRCDPISGHVSLFWYQQALGQGPEFLTYFQNEAQLDKSGLPSDRFFAERPEGSVSTLKIQRTQQEDSAVYLCASSLGMGTEFQETQYFGPGTRLLVL.

The chain employs TRBV4-1 and TRBJ1-4, with D perhaps matching TRBD1 (5 bases). Germline-derived CDR1 and CDR2 are MGHRA and YSYEKL. CDR3 length: 14 amino acids. V lost 0 bases, J lost 8 bases, and 10 bases lay in between. CDR3 sequence (DNA): TGCGCCAGCAGCCAAGAGCAGGGAGGCGAAAAACTGTTTTTT. As protein: CASSQEQGGEKLFF.

The chain links TRBV6-2 or TRBV6-3 to TRBJ2-3; no clear D. The CDR3 sequence is 13 residues long. V lost 4 bases and J lost 2, with 7 bases in between. Germline loops: CDR1 MNHEY, CDR2 SVGEGT. The CDR3 region is CASSSGDTDTQYF. CDR3 nucleotide sequence: TGTGCCAGCAGTTCCGGCGACACAGATACGCAGTATTTT.

In its sample, this clonotype was seen a few times. The chain combines TRBV9 with TRBJ2-7; TRBD1 or TRBD2 may be the D gene (5 bases each). Germline values: CDR1 SGDLS, CDR2 YYNGEE. CDR3 length equals 15 residues. The germline V and J ends were trimmed by 0 bases and 3 bases, with 13 bases remaining between them. CDR3 loop: CASSVASGANYEQYF. In DNA form, the CDR3 reads TGTGCCAGCAGCGTAGCATCCGGGGCAAACTACGAGCAGTACTTC.

A few counts support this clonotype. The chain links TRBV13 to TRBJ2-7, with no clear D. Per germline, CDR1 PRHDT and CDR2 FYEKMQ (reference sequence). CDR3 length equals 14 residues. Trimming removed 3 bases at V and 3 bases at J, with 12 bases between. CDR3 DNA sequence: TGTGCCAGCAGCTTCCCGGGTGAAGACTACGAGCAGTACTTC. Encoded protein: CASSFPGEDYEQYF.

This sequence joins TRBV6-5 and TRBJ2-7; no definite D call. The germline V and J ends were trimmed by 4 bases and 2 bases, with 9 bases remaining between them. The CDR3 extends over 13 amino acids. Per the germline V gene, CDR1 is MNHEY and CDR2 is SVGAGI. The CDR3 loop is CASSFGPTYEQYF. In DNA, the CDR3 is TGTGCCAGCAGTTTCGGGCCCACCTACGAGCAGTACTTC.

The chain has TRBV6-1 and TRBJ2-7, with D perhaps matching TRBD1 or TRBD2 (6 bases each). The germline CDR1 and CDR2 sequences are MNHNS and SASEGT. This CDR3 is built from 15 residues. Trimming took off 7 bases at V and 0 bases at J, with 16 bases between the two ends. The chain's CDR3 is CASTWEVGGSYEQYF. CDR3 DNA sequence: TGTGCCAGCACCTGGGAGGTAGGGGGCTCCTACGAGCAGTACTTC.

The CDR3 loop reads CASSQNQETQYF. The CDR3 region has the DNA TGTGCCAGCAGCCAAAACCAAGAGACCCAGTACTTC. This sequence joins TRBV11-2 and TRBJ2-5; D unresolved. The V gene lost 5 bases and the J gene lost 0 bases, with 4 bases spanning the gap. The CDR3 runs to 12 residues. Germline values: CDR1 SGHAT, CDR2 FQNNGV.

The gene calls are TRBV9 and TRBJ2-7; D is perhaps TRBD1 (5 bases). This CDR3 region has 12 residues. Germline CDR1 reads SGDLS; CDR2 reads YYNGEE. The V gene lost 8 bases and the J gene lost 3 bases, with 12 bases spanning the gap. In nucleotides, the CDR3 is TGTGCCAGGCCAGGGCCCAGCTACGAGCAGTACTTC. Its translation: CARPGPSYEQYF.